Below are 21 T cell receptor beta chains sequenced from a single sample in a study of blood T cell repertoires in COVID-19. TCRdb keeps only in-frame clones here, not all; method: immunoSEQ multiplex PCR. The table lists some 200,000 clones, more than 65% of them singletons. The sample comprised peripheral blood. All receptors derive from a woman younger than 45 who had recovered from COVID-19.

The gene calls are TRBV30 and TRBJ2-1, with D possibly TRBD2 on 5 matching bases. The germline V gene has CDR1 GTSNPN and CDR2 SVGIG (reference sequence). The CDR3 extends over 13 amino acids. The V and J ends lost 0 bases and 5 bases respectively, with 8 bases between them. CDR3 bases: TGTGCCTGGAGTGTCGGGAAGCACAATGAGCAGTTCTTC. Amino acids: CAWSVGKHNEQFF.

The chain recombines TRBV5-6 with TRBJ1-1; 9 positions agree with TRBD1. J was trimmed by 1 base and V by 4 bases; bases with no gene match: 5. Germline-derived CDR1 and CDR2 are SGHDT and YYEEEE. CDR3 length: 15 residues. CDR3 amino acids: CASSPLTGGNTEAFF. The CDR3 DNA follows: TGTGCCAGCAGCCCCCTGACAGGGGGGAACACTGAAGCTTTCTTT.

The genes are TRBV5-4 and TRBJ2-3, with TRBD2 matching 10 bases. This CDR3 has 15 amino acids. V lost 2 bases, J lost 6 bases, and 6 bases stayed unmatched. In germline, CDR1 is SGHNT, CDR2 YYREEE (reference sequence). In DNA, the CDR3 is TGTGCCAGCAGCTTCCCTAGCGGGAGTAGGGATACGCAGTATTTT. Protein: CASSFPSGSRDTQYF.

V gene TRBV9 combines with J gene TRBJ1-1; D is possibly TRBD1 (6 bases). This CDR3 contains 14 residues. CDR1 SGDLS and CDR2 YYNGEE come from the germline V gene. Trimming stripped 4 bases from V and 4 bases from J, with 14 bases between. CDR3 residues: CASSTLVTGTEAFF. DNA of the CDR3: TGTGCCAGCAGCACCCTTGTGACAGGCACTGAAGCTTTCTTT.

The chain is built from TRBV9 and TRBJ1-2; 8 bases are a match to TRBD1. CDR3 length equals 16 residues. In germline, CDR1 is SGDLS, CDR2 YYNGEE. V gave up 4 bases and J gave up 4 bases; unmatched junction bases: 12. The CDR3 coding sequence is TGTGCCAGCAGCCCCCGGACAGGGATGAGTGGCTATGGCTACACCTTC. Translated, it gives CASSPRTGMSGYGYTF.

The chain recombines TRBV15 with TRBJ2-5; 10 nucleotides agree with TRBD1. The CDR3 extends over 14 amino acids. Germline assignment: CDR1 LNHNV and CDR2 YYDKDF (reference sequence). V lost 8 bases to trimming and J lost 2 bases; unmatched junction nucleotides: 5. This CDR3 is CATVEDRGQETQYF. The CDR3 DNA is TGTGCCACCGTCGAGGACAGGGGGCAAGAGACCCAGTACTTC.

The gene calls are TRBV12-5 and TRBJ1-5; D possibly corresponds to TRBD1 (5 bases). CDR1 and CDR2 from the germline V gene are LGHNT and FRNRAP. V lost 1 base and J 7 bases, leaving 8 bases between the germline ends. The CDR3 is 13 residues long. The CDR3 protein is CASGLGRAQPQHF. In DNA, the CDR3 is TGTGCTAGTGGTTTGGGCAGGGCACAGCCCCAGCATTTT.

CDR3 nucleotides: TGTGCCAGCAGCGCAACCCCCGGGACAGAGATCTACGAGCAGTACTTC. Encoded protein: CASSATPGTEIYEQYF. The chain has TRBV7-3 and TRBJ2-7; TRBD1 agrees at 7 bases. CDR1 is SGHTA, CDR2 FQGTGA, per germline. Trimming took 5 bases from V and 3 from J; bases not matched to a gene: 13. The CDR3 length is 16 residues.

This clone appeared once. This chain uses TRBV10-2 with TRBJ2-7; no clear D gene. V was trimmed by 3 bases and J by 1 base, leaving 7 bases between them. In germline, CDR1 is WSHSY, CDR2 SAAADI. The CDR3 totals 13 residues. CDR3 residues: CASSDALSYEQYF. The CDR3 DNA reads as TGCGCCAGCAGTGACGCCCTATCCTACGAGCAGTACTTC.

The chain joins TRBV15 to TRBJ2-7, with D unclear. The CDR3 is 13 residues long. The germline CDR1 and CDR2 sequences are LNHNV and YYDKDF (reference sequence). Between the trimmed V and J ends, which lost 0 bases and 3 bases, there was a span of 6 bases. The CDR3 protein is CATSRDSHYEQYF. In nucleotides, the CDR3 is TGTGCCACCAGCAGAGATTCCCACTACGAGCAGTACTTC.

The V gene is TRBV3-1 (or the pseudogene TRBV3-2), the J gene TRBJ2-7, with 9 bases aligning to TRBD1. Germline CDR1 LGHDT, CDR2 YNNKEL (reference sequence). The junction had 3 bases not matched to a gene; V was cut back by 5 bases and J by 1 base. The CDR3 sequence is 14 residues long. CDR3 sequence reads: CASSGTGLSYEQYF. CDR3 sequence (DNA): TGTGCCAGCAGCGGGACAGGGCTTTCCTACGAGCAGTACTTC.

V gene TRBV29-1 combines with J gene TRBJ2-1, with TRBD1 identical over 8 bases. The V and J ends lost 5 bases and 3 bases, in that order; junction bases with no gene match: 9. Germline CDR1 is SQVTM and CDR2 is ANQGSEA. CDR3 length: 15 residues. In DNA, the CDR3 is TGCAGCGTTCCAGGGGGCAGTTCAATCTACAATGAGCAGTTCTTC. Amino acids: CSVPGGSSIYNEQFF.

This rearrangement joins TRBV10-2 to TRBJ2-1, with 14 bases identical to TRBD2. The CDR3 has 18 residues. Germline V gene lookup returns CDR1 WSHSY and CDR2 SAAADI. V lost 6 bases to trimming and J lost 1 base; unmatched junction nucleotides: 8. CDR3 nucleotide sequence: TGCGCCAGCAGCCCGGGACTAGCGGGAGTAGGGTCCTACAATGAGCAGTTCTTC. As protein: CASSPGLAGVGSYNEQFF.

This chain uses TRBV23-1 with TRBJ2-2, with 8 bases aligning to TRBD1. TRBV23-1 is labeled an ORF, and its function is uncertain. J was trimmed by 2 bases and V by 7 bases; bases with no gene match: 9. The CDR3 has 16 residues. The CDR3 loop is CASKRPPGGNTGELFF. For the CDR3, the DNA is TGCGCCAGCAAACGGCCTCCAGGGGGCAACACCGGGGAGCTGTTTTTT.

DNA of the CDR3: TGTGCCTGGAGCATTGGAGGGGCCGGGGAGCTGTTTTTT. Protein sequence: CAWSIGGAGELFF. The rearrangement joins TRBV30 to TRBJ2-2, with D perhaps TRBD2 (6 bases). The CDR3 is 13 amino acids. The V end was cut by 3 bases, the J end by 6 bases, with 11 bases between. Germline CDR1 reads GTSNPN; CDR2 reads SVGIG (reference sequence).

The rearrangement uses TRBV28 and TRBJ2-1; 8 nucleotides agree with TRBD2. Germline V CDR1 and CDR2: MDHEN, SYDVKM. V lost 3 bases to trimming and J lost 4 bases; unmatched junction nucleotides: 5. CDR3 length: 15 amino acids. The CDR3 nucleotides read TGTGCCAGCAGTTTGTCTAGCGGGTATTACAATGAGCAGTTCTTC. As protein: CASSLSSGYYNEQFF.

The rearrangement links TRBV7-3 to TRBJ2-2; TRBD1 agrees at 9 bases. The V and J ends lost 5 bases and 3 bases, in that order; junction bases with no gene match: 4. The CDR3 consists of 15 residues. Germline assignment: CDR1 SGHTA and CDR2 FQGTGA. CDR3 in DNA: TGTGCCAGCAGCCGACGGACAGGGGACACCGGGGAGCTGTTTTTT. It codes for CASSRRTGDTGELFF.

This chain joins TRBV27 and TRBJ2-7; 10 nucleotides agree with TRBD2. Germline V gives CDR1 MNHEY, CDR2 SMNVEV (reference sequence). The CDR3 is made up of 14 amino acids. The ends lost 5 bases at V and 4 bases at J; junction bases unmatched: 5. This CDR3 reads CASSMGLAMYEQYF. The CDR3 DNA sequence: TGTGCCAGCAGTATGGGACTAGCGATGTACGAGCAGTACTTC.

The gene calls are TRBV29-1 and TRBJ2-5; 11 bases line up with TRBD1. There are 13 residues in the CDR3. Germline V gene lookup returns CDR1 SQVTM and CDR2 ANQGSEA. The ends lost 0 bases at V and 10 bases at J; junction bases unmatched: 4. The CDR3 sequence: CSVEEGTGGDQYF. The DNA for the CDR3 is TGCAGCGTTGAAGAGGGGACAGGGGGAGACCAGTACTTC.

This chain connects TRBV7-9 to TRBJ2-1, with 10 bases matching TRBD2. There are 18 residues in the CDR3. The germline V gene has CDR1 SEHNR and CDR2 FQNEAQ (reference sequence). The V and J ends lost 5 bases and 0 bases, in that order; junction bases with no gene match: 10. In DNA form, the CDR3 reads TGTGCCAGCAGCGAGATGCCGGGACTAGCGTTCTCCTACAATGAGCAGTTCTTC. This codes for CASSEMPGLAFSYNEQFF.

The chain employs TRBV6-5 and TRBJ2-7; D is unresolved. CDR3 length: 12 amino acids. Germline V gene sequence: CDR1 MNHEY, CDR2 SVGAGI. The V end was cut by 6 bases, the J end by 1 base, with 7 bases between. The DNA of the CDR3 is TGTGCCAGCAGGCGCACGTCCTACGAGCAGTACTTC. Encoded protein: CASRRTSYEQYF.